This T cell receptor (beta chain) was found in a study of blood T cell repertoires in COVID-19. Study as a whole: Acute-phase and convalescent COVID-19 samples originated in the United States, Italy and Spain.

The CDR3 has 14 residues. Germline V gene data show CDR1 as MNHEY and CDR2 as SVGEGT. The junction had 3 bases not matched to a gene; V was cut back by 2 bases and J by 5 bases. Original processing notes: Reference gene primer amplification in the assay estimated nucleated cell counts. Libraries were prepared by immunoSEQ multiplex PCR; TCRdb keeps only in-frame clonotypes and omits some of them. For V, J and clone size, that table is used; D and trimming come from the DNA. The data hold a few hundred thousand clones, with 85% observed a single time. The rearrangement links TRBV6-2 or TRBV6-3 to TRBJ1-1; TRBD1 aligns across 9 bases. Sequencing was done on a sample of peripheral blood. The receptor was isolated from a man aged 50 to 60 with active or convalescent COVID-19. In DNA, the CDR3 is TGTGCCAGCAGTTACCCCGGGACAGGGACTGAAGCTTTCTTT. It yields the protein CASSYPGTGTEAFF.